This entry concerns a single TCR beta chain. Its antigen remains unidentified. These data belong to a study of radiotherapy plus CTLA-4 blockade in lung cancer. General study results and limits: An expansion of tumor-derived TCR clones occurred in blood after radiotherapy plus ipilimumab.

The CDR3 extends over 15 amino acids. CDR1 is SGDLS, CDR2 YYNGEE, per germline. V lost 0 bases, J lost 5 bases, and 14 bases lay in between. People whose metastatic non-small-cell lung cancer was chemo-refractory got focal radiation along with CTLA-4 blockade by ipilimumab. Data came from immunoSEQ multiplex PCR; TCRdb stores just in-frame clones and leaves some out. The sample yields 45,000 or so clones, around 77% seen once. The sequence was obtained from a human donor with non-small cell lung cancer who had stable disease on radiotherapy plus ipilimumab. The sequenced sample was peripheral blood, obtained from a patient treated with radiotherapy plus ipilimumab. The chain carries TRBV9 and TRBJ2-5, with a weak D call TRBD1 (5 bases). The CDR3 DNA reads TGTGCCAGCAGCGTAGGTGCAGGGAATATGGAGACCCAGTACTTC. This sequence encodes CASSVGAGNMETQYF.